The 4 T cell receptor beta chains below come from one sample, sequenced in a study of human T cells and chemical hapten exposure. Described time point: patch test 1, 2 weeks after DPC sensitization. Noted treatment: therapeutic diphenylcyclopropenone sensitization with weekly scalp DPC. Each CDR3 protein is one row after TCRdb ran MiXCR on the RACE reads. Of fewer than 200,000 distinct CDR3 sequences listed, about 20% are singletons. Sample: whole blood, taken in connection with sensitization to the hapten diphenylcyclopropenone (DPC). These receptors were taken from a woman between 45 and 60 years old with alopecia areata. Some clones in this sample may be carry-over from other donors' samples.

CDR3 coding DNA: TGCAGCGTTGAAGAACTACATCTACGAGGCACTGAAGCTTTCTTT. Amino acid sequence: CSVEELHLRGTEAFF. This rearrangement joins TRBV29-1 to TRBJ1-1; D is unresolved. Trimming pared 0 bases from V and 4 bases from J, leaving 15 bases between. The CDR3 consists of 15 residues. Per the germline V gene, CDR1 is SQVTM and CDR2 is ANQGSEA.

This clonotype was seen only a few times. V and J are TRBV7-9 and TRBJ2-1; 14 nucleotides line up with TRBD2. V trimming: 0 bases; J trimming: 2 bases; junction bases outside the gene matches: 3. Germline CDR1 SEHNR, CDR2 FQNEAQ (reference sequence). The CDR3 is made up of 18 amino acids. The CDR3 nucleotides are TGTGCCAGCAGCTTAGCCCGGGGACTAGCGGGAGCCTACAATGAGCAGTTCTTC. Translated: CASSLARGLAGAYNEQFF.

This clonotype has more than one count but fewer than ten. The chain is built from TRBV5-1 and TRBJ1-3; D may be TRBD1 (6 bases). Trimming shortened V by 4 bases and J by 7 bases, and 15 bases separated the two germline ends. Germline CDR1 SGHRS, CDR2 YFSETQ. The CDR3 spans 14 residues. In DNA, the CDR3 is TGCGCCAGCAGCGGAGGACAGAGAAGTAACACCATATATTTT. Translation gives CASSGGQRSNTIYF.

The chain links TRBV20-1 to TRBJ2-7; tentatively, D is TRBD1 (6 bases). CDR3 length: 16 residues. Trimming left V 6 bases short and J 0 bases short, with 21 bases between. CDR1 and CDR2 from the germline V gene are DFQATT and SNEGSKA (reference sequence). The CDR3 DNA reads TGCAGTGCCTTAGCAGGACAGACAAAATCCTCCTACGAGCAGTACTTC. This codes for CSALAGQTKSSYEQYF.